The 26 T cell receptor beta chains below come from one sample, sequenced in a study of OX40 agonist ivuxolimab in advanced cancers. The method was immunoSEQ multiplex PCR; TCRdb's version includes in-frame clones alone and lacks a portion of them. The data contain about 51,000 clones, approximately 84% of them seen just once; the ten biggest clones take up about 2.9%. The source was CD4+ or CD8+ T cells sorted from blood, collected in a trial of the OX40 agonist ivuxolimab. These receptors were obtained from an adult with an advanced solid tumor such as melanoma, head and neck, liver or kidney cancer.

In its sample, this clone was seen a few times. The V and J genes are TRBV5-6 and TRBJ1-1; D ambiguous. CDR1 and CDR2 (germline): SGHDT, YYEEEE. Trimming shortened V by 1 base and J by 1 base, and 5 bases separated the two germline ends. The CDR3 length is 13 residues. CDR3: CASSLYPNTEAFF. DNA for the CDR3: TGTGCCAGCAGCTTGTATCCGAACACTGAAGCTTTCTTT.

The V gene is TRBV6-5, the J gene TRBJ1-2, with 10 bases that match TRBD1. V lost 0 bases, J lost 8 bases, and 6 bases stayed unmatched. Germline V CDR1 and CDR2: MNHEY, SVGAGI. This CDR3 is 15 amino acids long. The CDR3 loop reads CASSYSPGTGVGYTF. The CDR3 DNA follows: TGTGCCAGCAGTTACTCTCCTGGGACAGGGGTGGGCTACACCTTC.

This clone was recorded once. The chain links TRBV27 to TRBJ2-3; a possible D gene is TRBD2 (5 bases). CDR1 and CDR2 (germline): MNHEY, SMNVEV (reference sequence). The CDR3 is made up of 14 amino acids. Between the trimmed V and J ends, which lost 8 bases and 1 base, there was a span of 13 bases. CDR3 coding DNA: TGTGCCAGCTCGATTGAGGGTCGCACAGATACGCAGTATTTT. This sequence encodes CASSIEGRTDTQYF.

J is TRBJ1-5 and V is TRBV7-8, with TRBD1 identical over 8 bases. The CDR3 extends over 15 amino acids. The V segment lost 2 bases and the J segment 4 bases; nucleotides outside the gene matches: 4. Germline values: CDR1 SGHVS, CDR2 FQNEAQ. CDR3 sequence: CASSLSGQENQPQHF. The CDR3 region has the DNA TGTGCCAGCAGCTTATCGGGACAGGAAAATCAGCCCCAGCATTTT.

This clone appeared a few times. The chain is built from TRBV11-3 and TRBJ1-1; D might be TRBD1 (6 bases). The CDR3 loop spans 13 amino acids. Germline V gene data show CDR1 as SGHNT and CDR2 as YENEEA. Trimming took 4 bases from V and 1 from J, leaving 7 bases between them. The CDR3 sequence is CASSSDRNTEAFF. CDR3 in DNA: TGTGCCAGCAGCTCGGACAGGAACACTGAAGCTTTCTTT.

The chain links TRBV5-1 to TRBJ1-3; D is unresolved. This CDR3 contains 12 residues. Germline V gene sequence: CDR1 SGHRS, CDR2 YFSETQ. V was shortened by 4 bases and J by 3 bases, with 5 bases between the two germline ends. This CDR3 reads CASSDGGNTIYF. CDR3 sequence (DNA): TGCGCCAGCAGCGACGGTGGAAACACCATATATTTT.

This sequence joins TRBV27 and TRBJ1-5, with D possibly being TRBD1 (5 bases). The CDR3 extends over 16 amino acids. Trimming left V 1 base short and J 5 bases short, with 15 bases between. Germline CDR1 reads MNHEY; CDR2 reads SMNVEV (reference sequence). CDR3 region: CASSLWSTGGDQPQHF. The DNA for the CDR3 is TGTGCCAGCAGTTTATGGAGCACAGGAGGGGATCAGCCCCAGCATTTT.

This clone appeared a few times. The V and J genes are TRBV2 and TRBJ2-7, with D maybe TRBD1 (6 bases). Germline assignment: CDR1 SNHLY and CDR2 FYNNEI. Trimming removed 6 bases from V and 0 bases from J, with 12 bases in between. The CDR3 has 14 residues. CDR3 residues: CASRPRDNSYEQYF. For the CDR3, the DNA is TGTGCCAGCAGGCCCCGGGACAACTCCTACGAGCAGTACTTC.

The V call is TRBV27, the J call TRBJ2-7, with TRBD2 as a possible D gene (5 bases). The germline V gene encodes CDR1 MNHEY and CDR2 SMNVEV (reference sequence). There are 13 residues in the CDR3. Trimming pared 5 bases from V and 0 bases from J, leaving 8 bases between. The CDR3 protein is CASSLRDSYEQYF. The CDR3 DNA is TGTGCCAGCAGTCTCCGGGACTCCTACGAGCAGTACTTC.

This chain connects TRBV11-1 to TRBJ2-1; 9 bases are a match to TRBD2. V shed 0 bases, J shed 1 base, and the junction held 1 base outside the gene matches. The CDR3 is 16 residues long. The germline gives CDR1 SGHAT, CDR2 FQDESV (reference sequence). CDR3 loop: CASSLATSGSYNEQFF. The CDR3 DNA reads as TGTGCCAGCAGCTTAGCTACTAGCGGGTCCTACAATGAGCAGTTCTTC.

The chain joins TRBV7-6 to TRBJ2-5; D might be TRBD1 (5 bases). V was cut by 4 bases and J by 5 bases, with 14 bases left in between. From germline, CDR1 is SGHVS and CDR2 FNYEAQ. The CDR3 has 14 residues. CDR3: CASSSSGIRETQYF. Written as DNA, the CDR3 is TGTGCCAGCAGCTCCTCAGGGATTCGGGAGACCCAGTACTTC.

The chain uses TRBV18 and TRBJ2-7; TRBD1 matches 10 bases. Germline-derived CDR1 and CDR2 are KGHSH and LQKENI. This CDR3 comprises 12 residues. Trimming at V came to 4 bases and at J to 6 bases, leaving 0 bases not matched to a gene. CDR3: CASSRDRGEQYF. The CDR3 DNA reads TGTGCCAGCTCACGGGACAGGGGCGAGCAGTACTTC.

The genes are TRBV2 and TRBJ2-5; D remains unclear. Germline V lookup: CDR1 SNHLY, CDR2 FYNNEI. V lost 4 bases and J 5 bases, leaving 8 bases between the germline ends. The CDR3 totals 12 residues. The CDR3 bases are TGTGCCAGCAGTGCTAGTTGGGAGACCCAGTACTTC. Translating it yields CASSASWETQYF.

The chain uses TRBV18 and TRBJ2-7, with 10 bases lining up with TRBD1. CDR3 length equals 14 residues. Germline-derived CDR1 and CDR2 are KGHSH and LQKENI. The junction had 5 bases not matched to a gene; V was cut back by 2 bases and J by 7 bases. This chain's CDR3 is CASSPGTGAREQYF. For the CDR3, the DNA is TGTGCCAGCTCACCAGGGACAGGGGCCCGGGAGCAGTACTTC.

The V gene is TRBV5-1, the J gene TRBJ2-3; possibly TRBD1 or TRBD2 for D (6 bases each). This CDR3 spans 14 amino acids. Germline V CDR1 and CDR2: SGHRS, YFSETQ. The V gene lost 4 bases and the J gene lost 6 bases, with 15 bases spanning the gap. DNA for the CDR3: TGCGCCAGCAGCCCGGAGGGGGATTGGGATACGCAGTATTTT. Its translation: CASSPEGDWDTQYF.

The chain is built from TRBV9 and TRBJ2-5; 10 bases are a match to TRBD1. Looked up from germline, CDR1 is SGDLS and CDR2 is YYNGEE. CDR3 length equals 15 residues. J was trimmed by 4 bases and V by 4 bases; bases with no gene match: 7. In DNA, the CDR3 is TGTGCCAGCAGCCCACCGACAGGGGGCTTAGAGACCCAGTACTTC. This encodes CASSPPTGGLETQYF. The variable domain in full, with the rest retrieved from reference TRBV9 and TRBJ2-5, is DSGVTQTPKHLITATGQRVTLRCSPRSGDLSVYWYQQSLDQGLQFLIQYYNGEERAKGNILERFSAQQFPDLHSELNLSSLELGDSALYFCASSPPTGGLETQYFGPGTRLLVL.

The CDR3 nucleotides are TGTGCCAGCAGCAAGGCGGGGGGGCCGTACGAGCAGTACTTC. Translation: CASSKAGGPYEQYF. The rearrangement joins TRBV5-5 to TRBJ2-7; the match to TRBD2 covers 9 bases. The CDR3 runs to 14 residues. Unmatched junction bases numbered 6, after V lost 4 bases and J lost 4 bases. From germline, CDR1 is SGHKS and CDR2 YYEKEE (reference sequence).

The rearrangement joins TRBV4-3 to TRBJ2-3; no clear D gene. CDR3 length: 14 amino acids. Trimming cost V 0 bases and J 4 bases, with 8 bases left between them. Germline lookup yields CDR1 LGHNA and CDR2 YSLEER. The CDR3 protein is CASSQELWADTQYF. The CDR3 DNA follows: TGCGCCAGCAGCCAAGAATTATGGGCAGATACGCAGTATTTT.

The chain joins TRBV5-1 to TRBJ1-4; 9 bases match TRBD1. The CDR3 consists of 15 residues. Germline V gene data show CDR1 as SGHRS and CDR2 as YFSETQ. The junction had 8 bases not matched to a gene; V was cut back by 4 bases and J by 7 bases. The CDR3 sequence: CASSLDGTGSEKLFF. The CDR3 DNA reads as TGCGCCAGCAGCCTTGACGGGACAGGGAGTGAAAAACTGTTTTTT. The full variable domain, its missing parts supplied by reference TRBV5-1 and TRBJ1-4, is KAGVTQTPRYLIKTRGQQVTLSCSPISGHRSVSWYQQTPGQGLQFLFEYFSETQRNKGNFPGRFSGRQFSNSRSEMNVSTLELGDSALYLCASSLDGTGSEKLFFGSGTQLSVL.

This clone has a handful of counts. V is TRBV5-1 and J is TRBJ2-7, with D perhaps matching TRBD2 (5 bases). The V gene lost 5 bases and the J gene lost 5 bases, with 23 bases spanning the gap. The CDR3 totals 16 residues. The germline V gene encodes CDR1 SGHRS and CDR2 YFSETQ. The CDR3: CASSRGLTAIRNEQYF. The DNA of the CDR3 is TGCGCCAGCAGTCGGGGTTTGACCGCGATAAGGAACGAGCAGTACTTC.

CDR3 DNA: TGTGCCAGCAGCGTGCATAATCAGGGGGCATTCGAGCAGTACTTC. This codes for CASSVHNQGAFEQYF. The chain has TRBV5-5 and TRBJ2-7, with 8 nucleotides matching TRBD1. Trimming cost V 4 bases and J 6 bases; bases outside gene matches: 12. CDR1 and CDR2 (germline): SGHKS, YYEKEE (reference sequence). This CDR3 has 15 residues.

The gene calls are TRBV11-2 and TRBJ1-2; D possibly corresponds to TRBD1 (5 bases). The V end was cut by 0 bases, the J end by 8 bases, with 16 bases between. This CDR3 region has 15 residues. The germline gives CDR1 SGHAT, CDR2 FQNNGV. CDR3 sequence reads: CASSLDPSGIWGYTF. CDR3 in DNA: TGTGCCAGCAGCTTAGACCCGTCAGGGATTTGGGGCTACACCTTC.

The rearrangement joins TRBV25-1 to TRBJ2-1; no clear D. V was shortened by 6 bases and J by 10 bases, with 10 bases between the two germline ends. The germline gives CDR1 MGHDK, CDR2 SYGVNS. The CDR3 consists of 11 residues. CDR3 bases: TGTGCCAGCAGCCCTTTGTGGGAGCAGTTCTTC. This sequence encodes CASSPLWEQFF.

The chain carries TRBV7-9 and TRBJ1-6, with D maybe TRBD1 (6 bases). The V gene's germline CDR1 is SEHNR and CDR2 FQNEAQ (reference sequence). The CDR3 is 17 amino acids. V shed 3 bases and J shed 5 bases, with 17 bases lying between them. The CDR3 nucleotides read TGTGCCAGCAGCTTTGTTGGGGGGCCCTGGGATAATTCACCCCTCCACTTT. Its translation: CASSFVGGPWDNSPLHF. Looking up the rest from reference TRBV7-9 and TRBJ1-6 gives the full variable domain: DTGVSQNPRHKITKRGQNVTFRCDPISEHNRLYWYRQTLGQGPEFLTYFQNEAQLEKSRLLSDRFSAERPKGSFSTLEIQRTEQGDSAMYLCASSFVGGPWDNSPLHFGNGTRLTVT.

This chain joins TRBV7-3 and TRBJ1-2, with a possible D match to TRBD1 (5 bases). V gave up 2 bases and J gave up 6 bases, with 10 bases separating them. This CDR3 comprises 13 residues. The germline gives CDR1 SGHTA, CDR2 FQGTGA. The CDR3 sequence: CASSLPGLHGYTF. Written as DNA, the CDR3 is TGTGCCAGCAGCTTACCAGGGCTCCATGGCTACACCTTC.

The chain has TRBV4-2 and TRBJ2-5, with 8 positions matching TRBD1. From germline, CDR1 is LGHNA and CDR2 YNFKEQ. This CDR3 contains 16 residues. Germline trimming cut 3 bases from V and 2 bases from J; bases unmatched to any gene: 8. The CDR3 here is CASSQDPDRGQETQYF. CDR3 bases: TGTGCCAGCAGCCAGGATCCCGACAGGGGACAAGAGACCCAGTACTTC.